Following are 22 T cell receptor beta chains from one sample sequenced in a study of a mutant IDH1 vaccine in newly diagnosed glioma. Method: immunoSEQ multiplex PCR; TCRdb's copy keeps in-frame clones and lacks some. The sample yields over 55,000 clones, 75% to 90% seen once. As for time point: week 11, during vaccination. A single vaccine dose contained 300 ug of mutant IDH1 20-mer peptide, and topical imiquimod was used with it. Their cognate antigens are unknown. This material consisted of PBMCs, taken from a glioma patient whose treatment included an IDH1 peptide vaccine. These receptors were taken from a man aged 40-49 years with glioma.

The chain recombines TRBV7-9 with TRBJ2-7, with D perhaps being TRBD1 or TRBD2 (5 bases each). CDR1 and CDR2 (germline): SEHNR, FQNEAQ (reference sequence). V was cut by 5 bases and J by 1 base, with 21 bases left in between. The CDR3 runs to 17 residues. The CDR3 DNA reads TGTGCCAGCAGCCTGGGGGTTGGCAGGGAAGTTTCCTACGAGCAGTACTTC. It yields the protein CASSLGVGREVSYEQYF.

J is TRBJ2-5 and V is TRBV4-2; 8 nucleotides align to TRBD1. V shed 1 base, J shed 5 bases, and the junction held 9 bases outside the gene matches. CDR3 length: 16 residues. CDR1 and CDR2 (germline): LGHNA, YNFKEQ. The CDR3 protein is CASSQGMATGAETQYF. The CDR3 DNA is TGTGCCAGCAGCCAAGGGATGGCGACAGGGGCGGAGACCCAGTACTTC.

This chain joins TRBV27 and TRBJ2-1; no reliable D call. CDR1 MNHEY and CDR2 SMNVEV come from the germline V gene (reference sequence). The CDR3 sequence is 12 residues long. V shed 6 bases and J shed 2 bases, with 5 bases lying between them. Written as DNA, the CDR3 is TGTGCCAGCAGCCGGACCTACAATGAGCAGTTCTTC. It is translated as CASSRTYNEQFF.

V usage is TRBV4-1 and J usage is TRBJ1-2, with 11 bases aligning to TRBD1. Germline CDR1 and CDR2: MGHRA and YSYEKL. This CDR3 spans 15 amino acids. V lost 3 bases to trimming and J lost 2 bases; unmatched junction nucleotides: 2. The CDR3 sequence: CASSHWDRGNYGYTF. The CDR3 region has the DNA TGCGCCAGCAGCCATTGGGACAGGGGGAACTATGGCTACACCTTC.

The chain recombines TRBV2 with TRBJ2-1, with D perhaps matching TRBD1 (5 bases). This CDR3 is 13 amino acids long. The germline gives CDR1 SNHLY, CDR2 FYNNEI. V shed 3 bases and J shed 6 bases, with 9 bases lying between them. The CDR3 is CASSEYRSNEQFF. The CDR3 DNA is TGTGCCAGCAGTGAGTACAGGTCCAATGAGCAGTTCTTC. Together with reference TRBV2 and TRBJ2-1, the CDR3 gives the full variable domain: EPEVTQTPSHQVTQMGQEVILRCVPISNHLYFYWYRQILGQKVEFLVSFYNNEISEKSEIFDDQFSVERPDGSNFTLKIRSTKLEDSAMYFCASSEYRSNEQFFGPGTRLTVL.

The CDR3 DNA sequence: TGTGCCAGCAGTGAATCGGGGGAGGCAAGGAGTGAGCAGTTCTTC. Translated: CASSESGEARSEQFF. The V gene is TRBV6-1, the J gene TRBJ2-1; D is possibly TRBD2 (6 bases). The germline V and J ends were trimmed by 2 bases and 9 bases, with 17 bases remaining between them. Per the germline V gene, CDR1 is MNHNS and CDR2 is SASEGT. CDR3 size: 15 residues.

The V gene is TRBV7-9, the J gene TRBJ1-3, with unresolved D. CDR3 size: 17 residues. V was pared by 1 base and J by 0 bases, with 13 bases between. Germline V gene sequence: CDR1 SEHNR, CDR2 FQNEAQ (reference sequence). The DNA for the CDR3 is TGTGCCAGCAGCTTAGTCGGCGCGACGAGCTCTGGAAACACCATATATTTT. Translating it yields CASSLVGATSSGNTIYF.

The CDR3 loop reads CASSELRGTAMNTEAFF. The CDR3 DNA follows: TGTGCCAGCAGTGAACTCAGAGGGACAGCTATGAACACTGAAGCTTTCTTT. This chain joins TRBV6-1 and TRBJ1-1; TRBD1 matches at 7 bases. CDR3 length: 17 amino acids. V dropped 2 bases and J dropped 0; count of bases not matched to a gene: 9. Germline loops: CDR1 MNHNS, CDR2 SASEGT.

The chain couples TRBV7-3 to TRBJ2-3, with a tentative D call TRBD1 (6 bases). V lost 5 bases and J 3 bases, leaving 9 bases between the germline ends. This CDR3 region has 13 residues. CDR1 is SGHTA and CDR2 is FQGTGA in the germline V gene. The CDR3 protein is CASSPDRTDTQYF. CDR3 in DNA: TGTGCCAGCAGCCCCGACAGGACAGATACGCAGTATTTT. The whole variable domain, remainder taken from reference TRBV7-3 and TRBJ2-3, is GAGVSQTPSNKVTEKGKYVELRCDPISGHTALYWYRQSLGQGPEFLIYFQGTGAADDSGLPNDRFFAVRPEGSVSTLKIQRTERGDSAVYLCASSPDRTDTQYFGPGTRLTVL.

CDR3 DNA: TGTGCCATCAGTGAAGTCTCGGGGGTTAGCAATCAGCCCCAGCATTTT. Translation: CAISEVSGVSNQPQHF. This chain links TRBV10-3 with TRBJ1-5; TRBD1 might be the D (5 bases). CDR1 and CDR2 from the germline V gene are ENHRY and SYGVKD. The CDR3 is 16 amino acids. Trimming left V 3 bases short and J 0 bases short, with 12 bases between.

The rearrangement joins TRBV7-9 to TRBJ2-2; D perhaps matches TRBD1 (5 bases). CDR1 SEHNR and CDR2 FQNEAQ come from the germline V gene (reference sequence). The germline V and J ends were trimmed by 1 base and 4 bases, with 19 bases remaining between them. This CDR3 has 18 amino acids. As DNA, the CDR3 is TGTGCCAGCAGCTTAGTAGTCGGCAGGGCCTGGGGCACCGGGGAGCTGTTTTTT. Protein: CASSLVVGRAWGTGELFF.

The chain employs TRBV5-5 and TRBJ2-3, with 10 positions matching TRBD1. Germline V gene data show CDR1 as SGHKS and CDR2 as YYEKEE (reference sequence). The junction had 18 bases not matched to a gene; V was cut back by 7 bases and J by 4 bases. This CDR3 comprises 18 residues. The CDR3 region is CASCIIWTGGMGADTQYF. CDR3 nucleotides: TGTGCCAGCTGCATAATCTGGACAGGGGGAATGGGGGCAGATACGCAGTATTTT.

The rearrangement uses TRBV5-5 and TRBJ1-2; a possible D gene is TRBD1 (5 bases). Per the germline V gene, CDR1 is SGHKS and CDR2 is YYEKEE (reference sequence). The CDR3 spans 13 residues. V was trimmed by 4 bases and J by 6 bases, leaving 13 bases between them. CDR3 sequence: CASSLTDIHGYTF. The CDR3 DNA reads as TGTGCCAGCAGCCTGACGGACATTCATGGCTACACCTTC.

The genes are TRBV5-1 and TRBJ2-3; D gene ambiguous. The V end was cut by 1 base, the J end by 0 bases, with 6 bases between. Germline V gene lookup returns CDR1 SGHRS and CDR2 YFSETQ. There are 14 residues in the CDR3. The CDR3 loop reads CASSLQSSTDTQYF. The CDR3 nucleotides read TGCGCCAGCAGCTTGCAGAGCAGCACAGATACGCAGTATTTT.

V gene TRBV19 combines with J gene TRBJ1-1; TRBD1 aligns across 8 bases. Germline V gene lookup returns CDR1 LNHDA and CDR2 SQIVND (reference sequence). V shed 8 bases, J shed 2 bases, and the junction held 7 bases outside the gene matches. This CDR3 has 14 residues. DNA for the CDR3: TGTGCCAGTTCCTTGGACAGGGATAACACTGAAGCTTTCTTT. Amino acids: CASSLDRDNTEAFF.

V usage is TRBV4-3 and J usage is TRBJ2-3, with D unclear. V shed 1 base and J shed 0 bases, with 8 bases lying between them. The CDR3 sequence is 15 residues long. Germline V gene lookup returns CDR1 LGHNA and CDR2 YSLEER. CDR3 sequence (DNA): TGCGCCAGCAGCCAAGGCGGTGCTAGCACAGATACGCAGTATTTT. It yields the protein CASSQGGASTDTQYF.

The rearrangement links TRBV18 to TRBJ2-2; weak D call: TRBD2 (5 bases). Germline loops: CDR1 KGHSH, CDR2 LQKENI. V was trimmed by 2 bases and J by 2 bases, leaving 12 bases between them. This CDR3 is 16 amino acids long. CDR3 DNA sequence: TGTGCCAGCTCACCAGCGCCCGGGGTTAACACCGGGGAGCTGTTTTTT. This codes for CASSPAPGVNTGELFF.

V is TRBV2 and J is TRBJ2-3; the D call may be TRBD1 or TRBD2 (7 bases each). Germline CDR1 and CDR2: SNHLY and FYNNEI. The CDR3 runs to 15 residues. Between the trimmed V and J ends, which lost 5 bases and 1 base, there was a span of 13 bases. The CDR3 is CASSSAGTGTDTQYF. CDR3 in DNA: TGTGCCAGCAGTTCAGCGGGGACAGGCACAGATACGCAGTATTTT.

This chain connects TRBV9 to TRBJ2-1; 9 bases align to TRBD2. This CDR3 has 19 amino acids. Germline CDR1 is SGDLS and CDR2 is YYNGEE. V shed 3 bases, J shed 0 bases, and the junction held 13 bases outside the gene matches. For the CDR3, the DNA is TGTGCCAGCAGCGAGAGGGCGGGAGGGGTTATGAGCTCCTACAATGAGCAGTTCTTC. The encoded protein is CASSERAGGVMSSYNEQFF.

The chain employs TRBV7-2 and TRBJ2-1; 7 bases are a match to TRBD2. This CDR3 has 15 amino acids. The germline CDR1 and CDR2 sequences are SGHTA and FQGNSA. V gave up 0 bases and J gave up 6 bases; unmatched junction bases: 5. CDR3: CASSLAGGPLNEQFF. For the CDR3, the DNA is TGTGCCAGCAGCTTAGCGGGAGGGCCTCTCAATGAGCAGTTCTTC.

This clone showed up just once. This sequence joins TRBV11-3 and TRBJ2-2; TRBD1 matches 7 bases. Trimming removed 3 bases from V and 6 bases from J; junction bases left unmatched: 4. The length of the CDR3 is 14 residues. Germline V CDR1 and CDR2: SGHNT, YENEEA. Here the CDR3 DNA reads TGTGCCAGCAGCTTGACAGGGTTCGCCGGGGAGCTGTTTTTT. Its translation: CASSLTGFAGELFF.

This chain uses TRBV10-3 with TRBJ1-1, with D uncertain. Germline V lookup: CDR1 ENHRY, CDR2 SYGVKD. The CDR3 spans 14 residues. V lost 4 bases and J lost 1, with 10 bases in between. This CDR3 reads CAISGGPANTEAFF. The DNA for the CDR3 is TGTGCCATCAGTGGGGGTCCGGCGAACACTGAAGCTTTCTTT.